The 16 T cell receptor beta chains in this list originate from one sample, sequenced in a study of Graves' ophthalmopathy and Graves' hyperthyroidism. Using RNA transcripts, the TCR beta CDR3 regions were amplified. First-round RT-PCR used HTBI primers; second-round multiplex PCR followed. MiXCR was run by TCRdb on the multiplex PCR reads, yielding one entry per CDR3 protein. This sample has about 410,000 distinct CDR3 sequences, with around 20% found just once. Sequencing was performed on peripheral blood. Receptors originate from a woman aged 18 to 35 with Graves' ophthalmopathy.

This clonotype was picked up many times. The chain links TRBV2 to TRBJ2-5, with TRBD1 matching 10 bases. The germline V gene has CDR1 SNHLY and CDR2 FYNNEI. The V and J ends lost 4 bases and 5 bases, in that order; junction bases with no gene match: 4. This CDR3 is built from 14 residues. Here the CDR3 reads CASSVGQGMETQYF. The CDR3 nucleotides are TGTGCCAGCAGTGTGGGACAGGGGATGGAGACCCAGTACTTC.

This clonotype was counted only a few times. The chain has TRBV18 and TRBJ1-2; D possibly corresponds to TRBD1 (5 bases). Trimming pared 3 bases from V and 6 bases from J, leaving 17 bases between. The CDR3 runs to 15 residues. Germline CDR1 and CDR2: KGHSH and LQKENI. DNA for the CDR3: TGTGCCAGCTCACCCGACAGAGCGGGCGTGGATGGCTACACCTTC. Its protein product is CASSPDRAGVDGYTF.

The chain recombines TRBV28 with TRBJ1-1; the D gene is possibly TRBD1 (5 bases). V lost 4 bases, J lost 5 bases, and 17 bases lay in between. CDR3 length: 15 residues. CDR1 and CDR2 (germline): MDHEN, SYDVKM. The CDR3 region has the DNA TGTGCCAGCAGTTCCCGACAGCGACAGAGAACTGAAGCTTTCTTT. As protein: CASSSRQRQRTEAFF.

This clonotype was seen repeatedly, ten times or more. This chain links TRBV20-1 with TRBJ1-5, with no clear D. The length of the CDR3 is 14 residues. The ends were cut back, 6 bases at V and 3 bases at J, with 15 bases in the middle. Germline CDR1 DFQATT, CDR2 SNEGSKA (reference sequence). The CDR3 DNA reads as TGCAGTGCCAACCCCCCCCCGACCAATCAGCCCCAGCATTTT. Its translation is CSANPPPTNQPQHF.

Many counts were recorded for this clonotype. The gene calls are TRBV28 and TRBJ2-7; D might be TRBD2 (5 bases). V was clipped by 3 bases and J by 5 bases, with 14 bases between them. CDR1 MDHEN and CDR2 SYDVKM come from the germline V gene. The length of the CDR3 is 14 residues. The CDR3 region has the DNA TGTGCCAGCAGTTTTGGTGGGAGTAACCACGAGCAGTACTTC. The encoded protein is CASSFGGSNHEQYF.

This clonotype was detected ten times or more. The rearrangement links TRBV7-2 to TRBJ1-1; 9 positions match TRBD1. The ends lost 6 bases at V and 0 bases at J; junction bases unmatched: 5. Germline CDR1 SGHTA, CDR2 FQGNSA. The CDR3 loop spans 15 amino acids. The CDR3 bases are TGTGCCAGCAGTTCGACAGGGGGGATGAACACTGAAGCTTTCTTT. Its translation: CASSSTGGMNTEAFF.

This clonotype appeared many times. The rearrangement links TRBV6-5 to TRBJ2-5; no reliable D call. V lost 6 bases to trimming and J lost 4 bases, with 15 bases between them. The germline V gene has CDR1 MNHEY and CDR2 SVGAGI. There are 14 residues in the CDR3. As DNA, the CDR3 is TGTGCCAGCAGGCGACCCTCGAATAGAGAGACCCAGTACTTC. Protein product: CASRRPSNRETQYF.

J is TRBJ2-2 and V is TRBV20-1, with a tentative D call TRBD1 (7 bases). The CDR3 sequence is 14 residues long. Germline loops: CDR1 DFQATT, CDR2 SNEGSKA (reference sequence). The V and J ends lost 5 bases and 4 bases respectively, with 14 bases between them. CDR3 DNA: TGCAGTGCTCCCAGACAGGGAGGCACCGGGGAGCTGTTTTTT. Its protein is CSAPRQGGTGELFF.

This clonotype was detected ten times or more. V and J are TRBV12-3 or TRBV12-4 and TRBJ1-3; the D gene is possibly TRBD1 (5 bases). Trimming removed 9 bases at V and 0 bases at J, with 6 bases between. This CDR3 region has 12 residues. The chain's CDR3 is CASDSSGNTIYF. The CDR3 nucleotides are TGTGCCAGTGACAGCTCTGGAAACACCATATATTTT.

This clonotype was recorded many times. The chain is built from TRBV11-2 and TRBJ1-2; D might be TRBD1 (5 bases). V shed 1 base and J shed 4 bases, with 7 bases lying between them. Germline-derived CDR1 and CDR2 are SGHAT and FQNNGV. This CDR3 is built from 13 residues. This chain's CDR3 is CASSLGDGYGYTF. CDR3 DNA: TGTGCCAGCAGCTTAGGGGACGGCTATGGCTACACCTTC.

This clonotype was observed many times. CDR3 residues: CAISPGQGRPLHF. CDR3 nucleotides: TGTGCCATTTCTCCGGGACAGGGCAGACCCCTCCACTTT. V is TRBV10-3 and J is TRBJ1-6; 9 nucleotides align to TRBD1. From germline, CDR1 is ENHRY and CDR2 SYGVKD. J gave up 12 bases and V 9 bases, and 9 bases lay outside the gene matches. CDR3 length: 13 residues.

There are many counts of this clonotype. This CDR3 is CASSSPPPMTEAFF. The CDR3, as DNA: TGTGCCAGCAGCTCGCCCCCTCCCATGACTGAAGCTTTCTTT. The chain joins TRBV7-9 to TRBJ1-1; D not certain. The CDR3 runs 14 residues. V lost 4 bases and J 5 bases, leaving 14 bases between the germline ends. Germline V gene lookup returns CDR1 SEHNR and CDR2 FQNEAQ (reference sequence).

This clonotype has only a few counts. The chain employs TRBV4-1 and TRBJ2-7; 10 nucleotides match TRBD2. Germline loops: CDR1 MGHRA, CDR2 YSYEKL. The trim removed 0 bases at V and 4 bases at J, leaving 12 bases unmatched. The CDR3 contains 18 residues. The chain's CDR3 is CASSQDFRASGSMYEQYF. CDR3 sequence (DNA): TGCGCCAGCAGCCAAGACTTTCGGGCTAGCGGGAGTATGTACGAGCAGTACTTC.

This clonotype was seen repeatedly, ten times or more. V is TRBV6-2 or TRBV6-3 and J is TRBJ1-5; 9 nucleotides agree with TRBD1. V was clipped by 6 bases and J by 0 bases; unmatched bases: 12. The CDR3 is 18 residues long. Looked up from germline, CDR1 is MNHEY and CDR2 is SVGEGT. The CDR3 DNA sequence: TGTGCCAGCAGCCCAGGTCTGCGACAGGGGGATAGCAATCAGCCCCAGCATTTT. Protein sequence: CASSPGLRQGDSNQPQHF.

The CDR3 nucleotides read TGCGCCAGCAGTTATAGGGGACAACACTATGGCTACACCTTC. Its translation is CASSYRGQHYGYTF. The rearrangement uses TRBV10-2 and TRBJ1-2; D might be TRBD1 (6 bases). The CDR3 consists of 14 residues. V dropped 5 bases and J dropped 3 bases, with 13 bases sitting between them. The germline CDR1 and CDR2 sequences are WSHSY and SAAADI.

This clonotype was counted many times. This rearrangement joins TRBV7-9 to TRBJ2-7; D possibly corresponds to TRBD2 (6 bases). Germline V gene lookup returns CDR1 SEHNR and CDR2 FQNEAQ (reference sequence). The CDR3 has 14 amino acids. V lost 5 bases and J lost 4, with 15 bases in between. The CDR3 reads CASSNSGSPYEQYF. For the CDR3, the DNA is TGTGCCAGCAGCAATAGCGGATCACCTTACGAGCAGTACTTC.